This T cell receptor (beta chain) was profiled in a study of blood T cell repertoires in COVID-19. Study-level information: Donors in the United States, Italy and Spain gave samples during acute or convalescent COVID-19.

The germline gives CDR1 SEHNR, CDR2 FQNEAQ (reference sequence). The CDR3 loop spans 11 amino acids. As originally analysed: Amplification of reference gene primers provided the estimated nucleated cell counts. Profiled with immunoSEQ multiplex PCR; TCRdb holds only in-frame clones, not every one. V and J calls and clone size follow that table, whereas D and trimming were derived from the DNA. The sample includes 150,000 or so clones, approximately 89% of them seen just once. This clone was found once. The junction and the germline gene differ at one end; a read error may be behind it. Input material: peripheral blood. The genes are TRBV7-9 and TRBJ2-7; 7 nucleotides align to TRBD2. The receptor's source is a man aged 45-65 years with acute or convalescent COVID-19. The DNA of the CDR3 is TGTGCCAGCGCCCTTGGGGGAGGGCCCCTCTTC. Its translation is CASALGGGPLF.